What follows is one TCR beta chain and its context. Other DNA sequences in the same sample also yield this CDR3. All donors were Caucasian adults living in Nashville, Tennessee. This sample is part of a study of shared clonotypes between healthy human individuals. Whole-study context: A couple of female and a few male donors aged 18 to 49 were enrolled.

Sequencing was performed on unsorted PBMC DNA using ten immunoSEQ deep assay plates. Sequenced by immunoSEQ multiplex PCR; TCRdb stores in-frame clones only, minus some. The sample lists about 470,000 clones; roughly 80% were seen once. Germline V gives CDR1 KGHSH, CDR2 LQKENI. The CDR3 extends over 16 amino acids. V was trimmed by 3 bases and J by 1 base, leaving 15 bases between them. The receptor was isolated from a woman between 40 and 50 years old in good health. Some clones in this sample may be carry-over from other donors' samples. J is TRBJ1-1 and V is TRBV18, with D perhaps matching TRBD1 (6 bases). Sequenced: PBMCs. The CDR3 region has the DNA TGTGCCAGCTCACCGTTTGGAGGGGGGACGAACACTGAAGCTTTCTTT. As protein: CASSPFGGGTNTEAFF.